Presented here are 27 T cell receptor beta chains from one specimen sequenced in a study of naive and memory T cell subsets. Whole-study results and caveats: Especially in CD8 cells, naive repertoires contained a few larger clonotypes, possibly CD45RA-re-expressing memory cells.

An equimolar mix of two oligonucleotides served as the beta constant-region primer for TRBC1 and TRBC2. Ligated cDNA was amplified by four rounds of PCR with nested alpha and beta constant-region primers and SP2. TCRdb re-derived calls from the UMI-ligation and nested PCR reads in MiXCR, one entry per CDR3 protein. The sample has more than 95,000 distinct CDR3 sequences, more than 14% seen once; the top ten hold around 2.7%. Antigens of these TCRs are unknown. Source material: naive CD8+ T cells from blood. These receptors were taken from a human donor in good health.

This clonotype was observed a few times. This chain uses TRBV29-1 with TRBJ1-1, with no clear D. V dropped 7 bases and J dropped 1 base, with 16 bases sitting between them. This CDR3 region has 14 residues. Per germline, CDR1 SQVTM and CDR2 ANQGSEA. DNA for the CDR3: TGCAGCGGGACGATGGGTTTCGAGAACACTGAAGCTTTCTTT. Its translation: CSGTMGFENTEAFF. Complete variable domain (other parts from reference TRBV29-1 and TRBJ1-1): SAVISQKPSRDICQRGTSLTIQCQVDSQVTMMFWYRQQPGQSLTLIATANQGSEATYESGFVIDKFPISRPNLTFSTLTVSNMSPEDSSIYLCSGTMGFENTEAFFGQGTRLTVV.

The CDR3, as DNA: TGTGCCAGCAGCTTAGGGGTCGAGGCTGAAGCTTTCTTT. It yields the protein CASSLGVEAEAFF. The rearrangement links TRBV7-3 to TRBJ1-1, with D unclear. CDR1 is SGHTA, CDR2 FQGTGA, per germline. CDR3 size: 13 residues. Trimming took 2 bases from V and 6 from J, leaving 10 bases between them.

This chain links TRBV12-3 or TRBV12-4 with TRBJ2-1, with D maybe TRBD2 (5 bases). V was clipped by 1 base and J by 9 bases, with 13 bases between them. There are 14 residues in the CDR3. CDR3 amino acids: CASSLVRGMAEQFF. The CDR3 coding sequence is TGTGCCAGCAGTTTAGTCCGGGGTATGGCTGAGCAGTTCTTC.

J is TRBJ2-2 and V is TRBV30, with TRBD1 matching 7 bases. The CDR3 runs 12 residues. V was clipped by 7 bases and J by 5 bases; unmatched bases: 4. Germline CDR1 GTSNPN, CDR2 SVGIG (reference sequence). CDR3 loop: CASQGVTGELFF. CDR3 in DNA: TGTGCCTCGCAGGGGGTTACCGGGGAGCTGTTTTTT.

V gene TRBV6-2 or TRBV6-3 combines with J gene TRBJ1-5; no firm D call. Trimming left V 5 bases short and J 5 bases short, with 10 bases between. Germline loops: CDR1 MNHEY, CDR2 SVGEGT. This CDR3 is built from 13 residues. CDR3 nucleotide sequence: TGTGCCAGCAGTCCCTGGACCTATCAGCCCCAGCATTTT. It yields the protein CASSPWTYQPQHF.

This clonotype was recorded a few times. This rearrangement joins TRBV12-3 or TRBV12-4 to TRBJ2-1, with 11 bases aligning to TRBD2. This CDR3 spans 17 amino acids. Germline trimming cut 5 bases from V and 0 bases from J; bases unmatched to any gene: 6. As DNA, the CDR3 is TGTGCCAGCAGTCCTCAGACTAGCGGGACCTCCTACAATGAGCAGTTCTTC. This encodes CASSPQTSGTSYNEQFF.

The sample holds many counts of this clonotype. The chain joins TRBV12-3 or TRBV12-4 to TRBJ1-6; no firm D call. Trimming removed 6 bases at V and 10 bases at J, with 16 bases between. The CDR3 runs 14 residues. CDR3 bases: TGTGCCAGCAGCTCGGGCGGATCGGGATCACCCCTCCACTTT. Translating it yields CASSSGGSGSPLHF.

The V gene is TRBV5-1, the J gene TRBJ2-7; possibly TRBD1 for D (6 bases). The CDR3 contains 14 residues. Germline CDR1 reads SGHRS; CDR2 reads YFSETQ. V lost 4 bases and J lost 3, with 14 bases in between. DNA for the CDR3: TGCGCCAGCAGCGAAGGGACAAGCTACTACGAGCAGTACTTC. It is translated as CASSEGTSYYEQYF.

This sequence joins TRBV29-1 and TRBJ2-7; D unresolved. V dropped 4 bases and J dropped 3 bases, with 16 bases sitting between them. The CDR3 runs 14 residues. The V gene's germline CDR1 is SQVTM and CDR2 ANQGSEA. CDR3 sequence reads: CSVAPGHSLYEQYF. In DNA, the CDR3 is TGCAGCGTTGCCCCCGGGCACTCGCTCTACGAGCAGTACTTC.

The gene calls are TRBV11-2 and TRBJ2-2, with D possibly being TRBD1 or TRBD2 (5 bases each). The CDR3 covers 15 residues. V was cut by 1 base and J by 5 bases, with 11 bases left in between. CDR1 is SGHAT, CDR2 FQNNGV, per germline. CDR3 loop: CASSLGSGRTGELFF. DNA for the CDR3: TGTGCCAGCAGCTTAGGATCGGGACGGACCGGGGAGCTGTTTTTT.

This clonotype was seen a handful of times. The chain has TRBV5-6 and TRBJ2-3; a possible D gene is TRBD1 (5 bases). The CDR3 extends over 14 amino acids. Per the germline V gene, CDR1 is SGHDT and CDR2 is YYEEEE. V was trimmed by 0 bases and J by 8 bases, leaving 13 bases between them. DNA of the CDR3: TGTGCCAGCAGCTTGGAACAGGCCGTAGGTACGCAGTATTTT. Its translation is CASSLEQAVGTQYF.

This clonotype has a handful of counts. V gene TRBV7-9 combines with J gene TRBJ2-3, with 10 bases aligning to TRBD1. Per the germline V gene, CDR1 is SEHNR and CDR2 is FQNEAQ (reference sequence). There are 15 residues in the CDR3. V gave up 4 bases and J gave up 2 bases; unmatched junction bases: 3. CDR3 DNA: TGTGCCAGCAGCTACGGGACAGGGGTCACAGATACGCAGTATTTT. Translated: CASSYGTGVTDTQYF.

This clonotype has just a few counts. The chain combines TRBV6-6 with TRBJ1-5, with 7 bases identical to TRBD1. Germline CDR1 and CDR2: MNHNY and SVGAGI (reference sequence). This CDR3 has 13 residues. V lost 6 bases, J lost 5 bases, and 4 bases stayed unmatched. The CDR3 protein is CASRYDRDQPQHF. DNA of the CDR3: TGTGCCAGCAGATATGACAGGGATCAGCCCCAGCATTTT.

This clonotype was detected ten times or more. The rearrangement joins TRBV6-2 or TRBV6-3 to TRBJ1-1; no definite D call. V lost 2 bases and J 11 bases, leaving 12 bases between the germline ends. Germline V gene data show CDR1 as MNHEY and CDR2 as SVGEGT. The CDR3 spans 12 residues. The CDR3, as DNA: TGTGCCAGCAGTTACCCGGACCGAGCGGCTTTCTTT. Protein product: CASSYPDRAAFF.

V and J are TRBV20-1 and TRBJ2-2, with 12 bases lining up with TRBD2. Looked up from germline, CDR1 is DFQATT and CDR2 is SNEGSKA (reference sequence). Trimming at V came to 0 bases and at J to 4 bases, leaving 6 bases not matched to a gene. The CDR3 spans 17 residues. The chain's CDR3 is CSARDMGLAGGTGELFF. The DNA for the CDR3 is TGCAGTGCTAGAGATATGGGACTAGCGGGCGGCACCGGGGAGCTGTTTTTT.

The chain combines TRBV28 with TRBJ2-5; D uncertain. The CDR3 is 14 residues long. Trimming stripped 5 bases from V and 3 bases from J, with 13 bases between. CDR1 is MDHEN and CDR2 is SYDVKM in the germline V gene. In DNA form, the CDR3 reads TGTGCCAGCAGTCCACATCTGGCGGAAGAGACCCAGTACTTC. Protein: CASSPHLAEETQYF.

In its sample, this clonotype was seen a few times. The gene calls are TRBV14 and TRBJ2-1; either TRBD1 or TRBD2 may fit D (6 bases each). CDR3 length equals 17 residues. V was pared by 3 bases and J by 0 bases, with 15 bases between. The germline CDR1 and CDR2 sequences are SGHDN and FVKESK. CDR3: CASSHSSGGPSYNEQFF. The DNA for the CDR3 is TGTGCCAGCAGCCACAGTTCCGGGGGCCCCTCCTACAATGAGCAGTTCTTC.

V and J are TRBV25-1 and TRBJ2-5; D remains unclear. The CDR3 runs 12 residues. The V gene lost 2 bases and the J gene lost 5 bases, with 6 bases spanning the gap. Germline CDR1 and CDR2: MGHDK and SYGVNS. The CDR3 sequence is CASSEVRETQYF. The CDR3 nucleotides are TGTGCCAGCAGTGAAGTAAGGGAGACCCAGTACTTC.

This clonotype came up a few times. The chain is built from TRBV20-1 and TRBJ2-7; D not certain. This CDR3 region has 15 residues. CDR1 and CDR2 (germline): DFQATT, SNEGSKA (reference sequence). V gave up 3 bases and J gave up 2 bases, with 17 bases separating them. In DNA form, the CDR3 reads TGCAGTGCTAGTTCCACCGTTGGAAGGGCCTACGAGCAGTACTTC. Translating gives CSASSTVGRAYEQYF.

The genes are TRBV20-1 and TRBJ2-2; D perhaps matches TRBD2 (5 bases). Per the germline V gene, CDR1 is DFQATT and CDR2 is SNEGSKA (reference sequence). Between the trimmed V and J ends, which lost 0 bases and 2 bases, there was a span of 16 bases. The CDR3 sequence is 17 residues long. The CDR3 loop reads CSARERASSSNTGELFF. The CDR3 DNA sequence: TGCAGTGCTAGAGAGAGGGCATCTAGTTCAAACACCGGGGAGCTGTTTTTT.

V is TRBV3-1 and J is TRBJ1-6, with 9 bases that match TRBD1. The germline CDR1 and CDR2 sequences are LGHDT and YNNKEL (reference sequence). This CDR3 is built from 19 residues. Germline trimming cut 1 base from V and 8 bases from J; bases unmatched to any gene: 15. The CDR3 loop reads CASSQAFTIPGQGHSPLHF. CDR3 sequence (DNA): TGTGCCAGCAGCCAAGCCTTTACCATTCCGGGACAGGGCCATTCACCCCTCCACTTT.

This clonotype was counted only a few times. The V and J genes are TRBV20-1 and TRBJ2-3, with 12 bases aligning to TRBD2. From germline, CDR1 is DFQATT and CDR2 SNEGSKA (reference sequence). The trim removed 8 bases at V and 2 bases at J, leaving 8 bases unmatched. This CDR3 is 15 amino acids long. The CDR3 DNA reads TGCAGTACAGAGAGGACTAGCGGGACCACAGATACGCAGTATTTT. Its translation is CSTERTSGTTDTQYF.

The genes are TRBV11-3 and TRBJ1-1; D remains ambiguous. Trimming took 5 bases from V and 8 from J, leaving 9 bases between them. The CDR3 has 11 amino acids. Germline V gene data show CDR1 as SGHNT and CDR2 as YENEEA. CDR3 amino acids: CASSITVEAFF. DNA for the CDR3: TGTGCCAGCAGCATAACAGTGGAAGCTTTCTTT.

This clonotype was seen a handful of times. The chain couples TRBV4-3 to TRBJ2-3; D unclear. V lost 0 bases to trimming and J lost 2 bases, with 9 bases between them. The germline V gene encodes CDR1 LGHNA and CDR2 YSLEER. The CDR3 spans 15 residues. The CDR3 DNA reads TGCGCCAGCAGCCAAGACGCCCGGATCACAGATACGCAGTATTTT. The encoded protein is CASSQDARITDTQYF.

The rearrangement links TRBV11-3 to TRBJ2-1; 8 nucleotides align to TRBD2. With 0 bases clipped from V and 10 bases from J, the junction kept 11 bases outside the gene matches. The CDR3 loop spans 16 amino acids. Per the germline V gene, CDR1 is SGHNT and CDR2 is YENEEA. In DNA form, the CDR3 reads TGTGCCAGCAGCTTAGAGTCGGCGGGAGGTACTTGGGAGCAGTTCTTC. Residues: CASSLESAGGTWEQFF.

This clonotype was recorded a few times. In DNA, the CDR3 is TGCAGTGCTAGTGCTAGCGGCTCATTACGATACAATGAGCAGTTCTTC. Amino acid sequence: CSASASGSLRYNEQFF. This chain links TRBV20-1 with TRBJ2-1; 7 nucleotides line up with TRBD2. The V gene's germline CDR1 is DFQATT and CDR2 SNEGSKA (reference sequence). J lost 4 bases, V lost 3 bases, and 12 bases had no gene match. The length of the CDR3 is 16 residues.

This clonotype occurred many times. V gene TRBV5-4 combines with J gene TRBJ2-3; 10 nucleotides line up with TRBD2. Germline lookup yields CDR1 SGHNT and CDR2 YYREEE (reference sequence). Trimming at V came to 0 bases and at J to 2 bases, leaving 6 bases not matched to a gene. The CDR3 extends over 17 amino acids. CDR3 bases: TGTGCCAGCAGCTTGGGGGTCCTAGCGGGAGCCACAGATACGCAGTATTTT. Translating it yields CASSLGVLAGATDTQYF. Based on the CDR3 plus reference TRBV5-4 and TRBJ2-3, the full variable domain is ETGVTQSPTHLIKTRGQQVTLRCSSQSGHNTVSWYQQALGQGPQFIFQYYREEENGRGNFPPRFSGLQFPNYSSELNVNALELDDSALYLCASSLGVLAGATDTQYFGPGTRLTVL.